These T cell receptor beta chains were read from a single sample in a study of cytomegalovirus exposure and HLA in healthy donors. This table comes from immunoSEQ multiplex PCR, and its TCRdb copy is limited to in-frame clones, with some not included. Among about 60,000 clones listed, about 96% were seen once. The specimen was PBMCs. These receptors originate from a man aged 18 to 30 in good health and CMV-seronegative. Each CDR3 is given with its conserved first and last residue. The order of the fields is J gene, clone size, V gene, D gene, CDR3 length, CDR3 protein, CDR3 DNA. The D gene is left open where the match is weak. Where a row states a size, it is once, few, many or the class of an expanded clone; other rows omit it.

>TRBJ2-2|NA|TRBV7-8|NA|15
CASRLSSSNTGELFF
TGTGCCAGCAGACTAAGCTCGTCGAACACCGGGGAGCTGTTTTTT
>TRBJ2-3|NA|TRBV27|NA|16
CASRYRAHSSTDTQYF
TGTGCCAGCAGGTACAGGGCCCACTCTAGCACAGATACGCAGTATTTT
>TRBJ2-7|NA|TRBV28|TRBD1|16
CASSPFLRDRGYEQYF
TGTGCCAGCAGTCCCTTCCTCCGGGACAGGGGCTACGAGCAGTACTTC
>TRBJ2-1|NA|TRBV4-1|NA|18
CASSQVLGWKEKANEQFF
TGCGCCAGCAGCCAAGTACTCGGGTGGAAAGAGAAGGCTAATGAGCAGTTCTTC
>TRBJ1-1|NA|TRBV5-1|NA|14
CASSRDRTSSEAFF
TGCGCCAGCAGCCGCGACAGGACTTCCTCTGAAGCTTTCTTT
>TRBJ2-3|NA|TRBV2|TRBD2|18
CASSDPSGSLSSTDTQYF
TGTGCCAGCAGTGATCCCAGCGGGAGCCTCTCTAGCACAGATACGCAGTATTTT
>TRBJ1-1|NA|TRBV27|NA|13
CASSFSKNTEAFF
TGTGCCAGCAGTTTTAGCAAGAACACTGAAGCTTTCTTT
>TRBJ2-2|once|TRBV5-1|NA|15
CASSLQEPNTGELFF
TGCGCCAGCAGCTTACAGGAACCGAACACCGGGGAGCTGTTTTTT
>TRBJ2-5|NA|TRBV6-1|TRBD1|14
CASSYRGAGETQYF
TGTGCCAGCAGCTACAGGGGCGCGGGAGAGACCCAGTACTTC
>TRBJ2-2|NA|TRBV19|TRBD2|14
CASEAGGEPGELFF
TGTGCCAGTGAAGCGGGAGGCGAACCCGGGGAGCTGTTTTTT
>TRBJ1-3|NA|TRBV6-5|NA|12
CASTNGGNTIYF
TGTGCCAGCACCAACGGGGGAAACACCATATATTTT
>TRBJ2-5|NA|TRBV27|TRBD2|12
CASKGSGRAGYF
TGTGCCAGCAAAGGTAGCGGGAGGGCAGGGTACTTC
>TRBJ2-6|NA|TRBV6-1|NA|18
CASSEHGGTYSGANVLTF
TGTGCCAGCAGTGAACACGGAGGGACTTACTCTGGGGCCAACGTCCTGACTTTC
>TRBJ2-7|NA|TRBV27|TRBD2|12
CASSLAGDEQYF
TGTGCCAGCAGCCTAGCGGGAGACGAGCAGTACTTC
>TRBJ2-1|NA|TRBV5-8|NA|14
CASIHRERYNEQFF
TGTGCCAGTATTCACAGAGAACGCTACAATGAGCAGTTCTTC
>TRBJ2-2|NA|TRBV10-1|TRBD1|14
CASSVDRAGGELFF
TGCGCCAGCAGCGTGGACAGGGCAGGCGGGGAGCTGTTTTTT
>TRBJ2-3|NA|TRBV6-4|NA|14
CASSQTRVTDTQYF
TGTGCCAGCAGCCAGACTAGGGTTACAGATACGCAGTATTTT
>TRBJ1-2|NA|TRBV29-1|NA|14
CSVAQGQANYGYTF
TGCAGCGTAGCCCAGGGTCAAGCTAACTATGGCTACACCTTC
>TRBJ1-5|NA|TRBV27|TRBD1|16
CASSEGSDRGNQPQHF
TGTGCCAGCTCTGAGGGGTCCGACAGGGGCAATCAGCCCCAGCATTTT
>TRBJ1-1|NA|TRBV19|NA|15
CASSQLRQDTTEAFF
TGTGCCAGTAGTCAGCTTAGACAGGATACCACTGAAGCTTTCTTT
>TRBJ2-4|NA|TRBV7-9|NA|13
CASTTRAEGIQYF
TGTGCCAGCACCACCCGGGCCGAGGGCATTCAGTACTTC
>TRBJ1-3|NA|TRBV7-9|NA|14
CASRRPGTGNTIYF
TGTGCCAGCAGACGGCCGGGGACTGGAAACACCATATATTTT
>TRBJ2-7|NA|TRBV10-2|NA|15
CASSDRDTYSYEQYF
TGCGCCAGCAGTGATAGGGACACCTACTCCTACGAGCAGTACTTC
>TRBJ2-3|NA|TRBV7-6|NA|17
CASSFRDGGLDTDTQYF
TGTGCCAGCAGCTTTCGTGACGGAGGATTGGACACAGATACGCAGTATTTT
>TRBJ2-7|NA|TRBV11-2|NA|15
CASSLVGGRSYEQYF
TGTGCCAGCAGCTTAGTAGGGGGAAGGTCCTACGAGCAGTACTTC
>TRBJ1-1|few|TRBV6-1|NA|16
CASSDSYEGGWSGAFF
TGTGCCAGCAGTGATAGTTACGAAGGGGGATGGAGTGGAGCTTTCTTT
>TRBJ2-7|few|TRBV7-2|TRBD2|15
CASSLVTSGEYEQYF
TGTGCCAGCAGCTTAGTGACTAGCGGGGAGTACGAGCAGTACTTC
>TRBJ2-7|NA|TRBV28|NA|14
CASTYREVIGEQYF
TGTGCCAGCACCTATCGGGAAGTCATCGGGGAGCAGTACTTC
>TRBJ2-1|NA|TRBV9|NA|13
CASSAAGYNEQFF
TGTGCCAGCAGCGCCGCAGGGTACAATGAGCAGTTCTTC
>TRBJ2-3|NA|TRBV5-4|TRBD2|16
CASSSLGSGSADTQYF
TGTGCCAGCAGCTCACTCGGTAGCGGGAGTGCAGATACGCAGTATTTT
>TRBJ1-3|NA|TRBV19|NA|16
CASSPAGTLWGNTIYF
TGTGCCAGTAGTCCTGCCGGGACACTATGGGGAAACACCATATATTTT
>TRBJ2-5|NA|TRBV19|NA|12
CASTDFWETQYF
TGTGCCAGTACAGACTTTTGGGAGACCCAGTACTTC
>TRBJ2-5|NA|TRBV30|NA|13
CAWSVQGRKAQYF
TGTGCCTGGAGTGTGCAGGGGCGGAAGGCCCAGTACTTC
>TRBJ2-5|NA|TRBV5-4|NA|14
CASSHEDSQETQYF
TGTGCCAGCAGCCACGAGGACAGTCAAGAGACCCAGTACTTC
>TRBJ2-3|NA|TRBV2|TRBD1|15
CASREAGTVADTQYF
TGTGCCAGCAGGGAAGCCGGGACAGTGGCAGATACGCAGTATTTT
>TRBJ1-1|NA|TRBV18|TRBD1|15
CASSHRDRGHAEAFF
TGTGCCAGCTCACACCGGGACAGGGGACACGCTGAAGCTTTCTTT
>TRBJ2-7|NA|TRBV28|NA|15
CASTVGGTVTYEQYF
TGTGCCAGCACCGTTGGAGGGACCGTGACCTACGAGCAGTACTTC
>TRBJ2-5|NA|TRBV27|TRBD2|15
CASSFVAGDQETQYF
TGTGCCAGCAGTTTTGTGGCGGGGGACCAAGAGACCCAGTACTTC
>TRBJ2-5|NA|TRBV23-1|NA|11
CASSQPGPQYF
TGCGCCAGCAGTCAACCGGGTCCCCAGTACTTC
>TRBJ1-5|NA|TRBV19|NA|17
CATWGGAGFGSNQPQHF
TGTGCCACCTGGGGAGGGGCAGGGTTTGGAAGCAATCAGCCCCAGCATTTT
>TRBJ2-1|once|TRBV5-1|TRBD1|15
CASSLWGQVYNEQFF
TGCGCCAGCAGCTTGTGGGGACAGGTCTACAATGAGCAGTTCTTC
>TRBJ2-7|NA|TRBV9|NA|15
CASSVAGQAFYEQYF
TGTGCCAGCAGCGTAGCCGGACAAGCCTTCTACGAGCAGTACTTC
>TRBJ2-7|NA|TRBV7-3|TRBD1|14
CASSSTGNSYEQYF
TGTGCCAGCAGCTCGACAGGGAATTCCTACGAGCAGTACTTC
>TRBJ2-1|NA|TRBV11-2|NA|13
CASSSRSYNEQFF
TGTGCCAGCAGCTCCCGGTCCTACAATGAGCAGTTCTTC
>TRBJ2-7|NA|TRBV5-1|NA|15
CASTGTTSRTYEQYF
TGCGCCAGCACTGGGACAACTTCGCGAACCTACGAGCAGTACTTC
>TRBJ2-3|NA|TRBV7-8|TRBD2|16
CASSLPGLAGADTQYF
TGTGCCAGCAGCCTTCCGGGACTAGCGGGCGCAGATACGCAGTATTTT
>TRBJ2-5|NA|TRBV7-9|TRBD2|15
CASSSRTSSKETQYF
TGTGCCAGCAGCTCAAGGACTAGCAGCAAAGAGACCCAGTACTTC
>TRBJ2-7|NA|TRBV7-9|TRBD1|14
CASSPGTGGYEQYF
TGTGCCAGCAGTCCCGGGACAGGGGGCTACGAGCAGTACTTC
>TRBJ1-1|NA|TRBV6-5|NA|16
CASSYSSSGAGTEAFF
TGTGCCAGCAGTTACTCCTCCTCAGGAGCGGGGACTGAAGCTTTCTTT
>TRBJ2-7|once|TRBV29-1|TRBD2|12
CSVDLAGYEQYF
TGCAGCGTTGACCTAGCGGGCTACGAGCAGTACTTC
>TRBJ1-1|NA|TRBV7-2|TRBD1|16
CASSFRTGGANTEAFF
TGTGCCAGCAGCTTCCGGACAGGGGGCGCGAACACTGAAGCTTTCTTT
>TRBJ1-4|NA|TRBV7-2|NA|15
CASSPRGSRNEKLFF
TGTGCCAGCAGCCCCCGTGGGAGTAGGAATGAAAAACTGTTTTTT
>TRBJ2-1|NA|TRBV15|NA|13
CATSRDQNNEQFF
TGTGCCACCAGCAGAGATCAGAATAATGAGCAGTTCTTC
>TRBJ2-1|once|TRBV9|TRBD2|14
CASSLAGLYNEQFF
TGTGCCAGCAGTCTAGCGGGACTCTACAATGAGCAGTTCTTC
>TRBJ1-1|NA|TRBV2|TRBD1|11
CASLDRAEAFF
TGTGCCAGCCTAGACAGGGCCGAAGCTTTCTTT
>TRBJ1-1|once|TRBV29-1|NA|12
CSVEPGNTEAFF
TGCAGCGTTGAGCCCGGGAACACTGAAGCTTTCTTT
>TRBJ2-1|NA|TRBV11-2|NA|15
CASREGGRSYNEQFF
TGTGCCAGCAGAGAAGGGGGAAGATCCTACAATGAGCAGTTCTTC